The source of this T cell receptor (beta chain) is a study of T cell responses to AZD1222 COVID-19 vaccine. The study, taken as a whole, reports: Mapped onto spike, vaccine-associated CD4 TCRs spanned it and were dominant at 160-218 and 743-854.

Generated by immunoSEQ multiplex PCR, the TCRdb table keeps only in-frame clones and is missing some. This table holds about 130,000 clones, roughly 87% found once. V was clipped by 0 bases and J by 2 bases, with 11 bases between them. The CDR3 is 15 amino acids. CDR1 is SGHNT, CDR2 YYREEE, per germline (reference sequence). Turning to this clone: Its antigen remains unknown.

The chain recombines TRBV5-4 with TRBJ1-1, with a tentative D call TRBD1 (6 bases). The receptor was isolated from an adult in good health. The specimen comprised peripheral blood, sampled on day 0 of AZD1222 vaccination. The CDR3 region has the DNA TGTGCCAGCAGCTTGGAGGGGGGTAGAAACACTGAAGCTTTCTTT. The encoded protein is CASSLEGGRNTEAFF. Supplemented by reference TRBV5-4 and TRBJ1-1, the full variable domain reads ETGVTQSPTHLIKTRGQQVTLRCSSQSGHNTVSWYQQALGQGPQFIFQYYREEENGRGNFPPRFSGLQFPNYSSELNVNALELDDSALYLCASSLEGGRNTEAFFGQGTRLTVV.